This entry lists 20 T cell receptor beta chains sequenced from one sample in a study of blood T cell repertoires in COVID-19. Using immunoSEQ multiplex PCR, the repertoire was profiled, and TCRdb retains in-frame clones only, with some absent. The sample lists around 300,000 clones, about 82% seen once, with 6% to 9% in the top ten. Sequenced: peripheral blood. The receptors derive from a human donor in a cohort sampled during active COVID-19.

The chain carries TRBV24-1 and TRBJ1-4; 7 nucleotides align to TRBD1. Trimming took 3 bases from V and 7 from J; bases not matched to a gene: 16. Germline CDR1 and CDR2: KGHDR and SFDVKD. This CDR3 has 18 residues. CDR3 amino acids: CATSDLGQSFSLFEKLFF. CDR3 coding DNA: TGTGCCACCAGTGATCTGGGACAGAGTTTTTCCTTGTTTGAAAAACTGTTTTTT.

V and J are TRBV12-3 or TRBV12-4 and TRBJ1-2, with TRBD1 matching 7 bases. This CDR3 has 13 amino acids. V trimming: 1 base; J trimming: 8 bases; junction bases outside the gene matches: 4. CDR3 protein: CASSLEGQYGYTF. The CDR3 coding sequence is TGTGCCAGCAGTTTAGAGGGACAGTACGGCTACACCTTC.

The table lists this clone with many counts. The J gene is TRBJ2-2, the V gene TRBV4-1; no clear D gene. V was cut by 1 base and J by 0 bases, with 12 bases left in between. Germline loops: CDR1 MGHRA, CDR2 YSYEKL. The CDR3 length is 17 residues. The CDR3 region is CASSQVDITANTGELFF. Here the CDR3 DNA reads TGCGCCAGCAGCCAAGTCGATATCACAGCGAACACCGGGGAGCTGTTTTTT.

The chain carries TRBV18 and TRBJ2-3; D remains unclear. CDR3 length: 15 amino acids. V shed 3 bases and J shed 0 bases, with 10 bases lying between them. The V gene's germline CDR1 is KGHSH and CDR2 LQKENI. CDR3 sequence: CASSPNFGSTDTQYF. Here the CDR3 DNA reads TGTGCCAGCTCACCTAATTTCGGTAGCACAGATACGCAGTATTTT.

CDR3 bases: TGTGCCAGCAGCGGGGGGGACGGGTTGAACACTGAAGCTTTCTTT. Translated: CASSGGDGLNTEAFF. The rearrangement joins TRBV7-6 to TRBJ1-1, with D tentatively TRBD1 (5 bases). V was pared by 5 bases and J by 0 bases, with 13 bases between. The CDR3 contains 15 residues. The germline gives CDR1 SGHVS, CDR2 FNYEAQ.

This clone was counted a single time. This chain connects TRBV18 to TRBJ1-5; tentatively, D is TRBD1 (5 bases). V was clipped by 3 bases and J by 5 bases, with 11 bases between them. CDR3 length: 14 amino acids. Germline V gene data show CDR1 as KGHSH and CDR2 as LQKENI. The CDR3 spells CASSPTVGDQPQHF. The CDR3 coding sequence is TGTGCCAGCTCACCGACCGTAGGGGATCAGCCCCAGCATTTT. The full variable domain, rest sourced from reference TRBV18 and TRBJ1-5, is NAGVMQNPRHLVRRRGQEARLRCSPMKGHSHVYWYRQLPEEGLKFMVYLQKENIIDESGMPKERFSAEFPKEGPSILRIQQVVRGDSAAYFCASSPTVGDQPQHFGDGTRLSIL.

This sequence joins TRBV6-5 and TRBJ2-1; TRBD2 agrees at 7 bases. The CDR3 has 15 residues. Germline V gene sequence: CDR1 MNHEY, CDR2 SVGAGI. J lost 4 bases, V lost 2 bases, and 5 bases had no gene match. The CDR3 bases are TGTGCCAGCAGTTACAGCGGGGAGGGGTACAATGAGCAGTTCTTC. Its translation: CASSYSGEGYNEQFF.

The rearrangement links TRBV24-1 to TRBJ2-1, with TRBD1 identical over 7 bases. Germline lookup yields CDR1 KGHDR and CDR2 SFDVKD. Losses at the gene ends were 5 bases for V and 8 bases for J; bases not matched to a gene: 8. The CDR3 contains 14 residues. The CDR3: CATSAPRQGDEQFF. The CDR3, as DNA: TGTGCCACCAGTGCCCCCAGACAGGGCGATGAGCAGTTCTTC.

The chain combines TRBV5-4 with TRBJ1-6; 9 bases map to TRBD1. Trimming took 3 bases from V and 5 from J; bases not matched to a gene: 3. This CDR3 is 15 amino acids long. Germline V CDR1 and CDR2: SGHNT, YYREEE (reference sequence). The CDR3 coding sequence is TGTGCCAGCAGCTCCGGGACAGGGCATAATTCACCCCTCCACTTT. Its translation: CASSSGTGHNSPLHF.

This clone has only one observation. The chain is built from TRBV12-3 or TRBV12-4 and TRBJ2-7; D is undetermined. The CDR3 runs to 13 residues. Between the trimmed V and J ends, which lost 6 bases and 5 bases, there was a span of 14 bases. Here the CDR3 reads CASSHPTVNEQYF. CDR3 DNA sequence: TGTGCCAGCAGCCACCCTACAGTTAACGAGCAGTACTTC.

The chain employs TRBV7-8 and TRBJ2-7, with 9 positions matching TRBD2. J lost 4 bases, V lost 7 bases, and 8 bases had no gene match. CDR3 length equals 14 residues. CDR1 and CDR2 (germline): SGHVS, FQNEAQ. In nucleotides, the CDR3 is TGTGCCAGCAAATCCATAGCGGGGGCGTACGAGCAGTACTTC. Its translation: CASKSIAGAYEQYF.

V usage is TRBV5-1 and J usage is TRBJ2-3; 13 positions agree with TRBD2. CDR3 length: 16 amino acids. Trimming took 4 bases from V and 5 from J; bases not matched to a gene: 7. The germline gives CDR1 SGHRS, CDR2 YFSETQ. CDR3 sequence: CASSQGTSGNLDTQYF. The DNA of the CDR3 is TGCGCCAGCAGCCAGGGGACTAGCGGGAATTTAGATACGCAGTATTTT.

This chain uses TRBV19 with TRBJ1-2; no firm D call. This CDR3 region has 13 residues. V gave up 5 bases and J gave up 3 bases, with 10 bases separating them. The V gene's germline CDR1 is LNHDA and CDR2 SQIVND (reference sequence). In DNA, the CDR3 is TGTGCCAGTAGTCCCAGTGGTGACTATGGCTACACCTTC. Its translation: CASSPSGDYGYTF.

The chain links TRBV6-5 to TRBJ2-7; 9 bases fit TRBD1. Germline V gene sequence: CDR1 MNHEY, CDR2 SVGAGI. The CDR3 loop spans 14 amino acids. The V and J ends lost 5 bases and 4 bases, in that order; junction bases with no gene match: 6. The CDR3 region is CASSNRDREYEQYF. CDR3 bases: TGTGCCAGCAGTAACCGGGACAGGGAGTACGAGCAGTACTTC.

The V gene is TRBV19, the J gene TRBJ1-2, with TRBD1 as a possible D gene (5 bases). The CDR3 runs to 11 residues. Germline-derived CDR1 and CDR2 are LNHDA and SQIVND (reference sequence). V lost 8 bases, J lost 5 bases, and 9 bases lay in between. The CDR3 DNA is TGTGCCAGTTGGGAGGGGTATGGCTACACCTTC. It translates to CASWEGYGYTF.

The chain is built from TRBV5-5 and TRBJ1-2; 8 bases align to TRBD1. The V gene's germline CDR1 is SGHKS and CDR2 YYEKEE (reference sequence). The CDR3 runs 15 residues. V lost 1 base to trimming and J lost 6 bases; unmatched junction nucleotides: 8. CDR3 coding DNA: TGTGCCAGCAGCTTGTATGGACAGGGTTTAGATGGCTACACCTTC. Translation gives CASSLYGQGLDGYTF.

The chain uses TRBV7-6 and TRBJ2-7; the D gene is possibly TRBD2 (7 bases). There are 16 residues in the CDR3. The V end was cut by 1 base, the J end by 7 bases, with 20 bases between. CDR1 and CDR2 from the germline V gene are SGHVS and FNYEAQ. CDR3 bases: TGTGCCAGCAGCTTAGGGGCTGCGGGGGCCCCCTTAGAGCAGTACTTC. Translation gives CASSLGAAGAPLEQYF.

This sequence joins TRBV7-9 and TRBJ1-5; 7 nucleotides align to TRBD1. In germline, CDR1 is SEHNR, CDR2 FQNEAQ (reference sequence). Unmatched junction bases numbered 9, after V lost 5 bases and J lost 2 bases. The CDR3 covers 16 residues. The chain's CDR3 is CASSADRAGGNQPQHF. CDR3 in DNA: TGTGCCAGCAGCGCCGACAGGGCCGGGGGCAATCAGCCCCAGCATTTT.

The rearrangement links TRBV5-1 to TRBJ2-5; D possibly corresponds to TRBD1 (6 bases). CDR1 is SGHRS, CDR2 YFSETQ, per germline. V was pared by 7 bases and J by 3 bases, with 16 bases between. CDR3 length equals 14 residues. CDR3 sequence (DNA): TGCGCCAGCGCGACGGACAGTAAAAAAGAGACCCAGTACTTC. Translation: CASATDSKKETQYF.

The DNA of the CDR3 is TGTGCCAGCAGCCGTCCAGGGGCTCAGGAGACCCAGTACTTC. Amino acids: CASSRPGAQETQYF. This sequence joins TRBV7-3 and TRBJ2-5; D possibly corresponds to TRBD1 (6 bases). Germline V gene sequence: CDR1 SGHTA, CDR2 FQGTGA. The CDR3 is made up of 14 amino acids. V gave up 5 bases and J gave up 5 bases, with 15 bases separating them.